These T cell receptor beta chains were read from a single sample in a study of blood T cell repertoires in COVID-19. This table comes from immunoSEQ multiplex PCR, and its TCRdb copy is limited to in-frame clones, with some not included. The repertoire holds 200,000 to 300,000 clones, 84% seen once, with 4.2% in the top ten. The sequencing sample was made of peripheral blood. The source is a man aged 60-69 years with acute or convalescent COVID-19. CDR3s include the opening cysteine and the closing phenylalanine or tryptophan. The D gene is left open where the match is weak. Size tells how often a clone was seen (once, few, many) or the class of an expanded clone, and some rows leave it out.

j_gene: TRBJ1-2; v_gene: TRBV7-2; d_gene: TRBD1; abundance: NA; CDR3aa: CASSLARQGGYTF; CDR3nt: TGTGCCAGCAGCTTAGCCAGACAGGGAGGCTACACCTTC
j_gene: TRBJ2-5; v_gene: TRBV2; d_gene: NA; abundance: NA; CDR3aa: CASKREYQETQYF; CDR3nt: TGTGCCAGCAAACGAGAGTACCAAGAGACCCAGTACTTC
j_gene: TRBJ2-3; v_gene: TRBV5-1; d_gene: NA; abundance: NA; CDR3aa: CASSFRGASTDTQYF; CDR3nt: TGCGCCAGCAGCTTCCGAGGCGCCTCCACAGATACGCAGTATTTT
j_gene: TRBJ2-3; v_gene: TRBV18; d_gene: TRBD1; abundance: NA; CDR3aa: CASSPPRGTDTQYF; CDR3nt: TGTGCCAGCTCACCACCCAGGGGGACAGATACGCAGTATTTT
j_gene: TRBJ2-1; v_gene: TRBV2; d_gene: NA; abundance: NA; CDR3aa: CASSRRSPYNEQFF; CDR3nt: TGTGCCAGCAGTCGCAGGTCCCCTTACAATGAGCAGTTCTTC
j_gene: TRBJ2-7; v_gene: TRBV12-3/TRBV12-4; d_gene: NA; abundance: NA; CDR3aa: CASSLTEYYEQYF; CDR3nt: TGTGCCAGCAGTTTAACGGAGTACTACGAGCAGTACTTC
j_gene: TRBJ1-2; v_gene: TRBV5-1; d_gene: NA; abundance: NA; CDR3aa: CASSLSGRGLGGYTF; CDR3nt: TGCGCCAGCAGCTTGTCGGGCAGGGGTTTGGGTGGCTACACCTTC
j_gene: TRBJ2-7; v_gene: TRBV18; d_gene: NA; abundance: NA; CDR3aa: CASSPGHSYEQYF; CDR3nt: TGTGCCAGCTCACCGGGACACTCCTACGAGCAGTACTTC
j_gene: TRBJ2-5; v_gene: TRBV4-1; d_gene: NA; abundance: NA; CDR3aa: CASSTGRGGQETQYF; CDR3nt: TGCGCCAGCAGCACGGGGCGGGGCGGCCAAGAGACCCAGTACTTC
j_gene: TRBJ2-3; v_gene: TRBV1; d_gene: NA; abundance: NA; CDR3aa: CTSSQDRTSGGRSTDTQYF; CDR3nt: TGCACCAGCAGCCAAGACCGGACTAGCGGGGGGAGGAGCACAGATACGCAGTATTTT
j_gene: TRBJ2-1; v_gene: TRBV7-8; d_gene: NA; abundance: NA; CDR3aa: CASSSLPGNLRHNEQFF; CDR3nt: TGTGCCAGCAGCTCACTACCCGGTAACCTGAGACACAATGAGCAGTTCTTC
j_gene: TRBJ2-7; v_gene: TRBV7-2; d_gene: TRBD2; abundance: NA; CDR3aa: CASSLMVRLAGHYEQYF; CDR3nt: TGTGCCAGCAGCTTAATGGTTCGACTAGCGGGACATTACGAGCAGTACTTC
j_gene: TRBJ1-5; v_gene: TRBV27; d_gene: TRBD1; abundance: once; CDR3aa: CASSWDSYSNQPQHF; CDR3nt: TGTGCCAGCAGCTGGGACAGCTATAGCAATCAGCCCCAGCATTTT
j_gene: TRBJ2-1; v_gene: TRBV3-1/TRBV3-2; d_gene: TRBD2; abundance: NA; CDR3aa: CASSQPGLEYNEQFF; CDR3nt: TGTGCCAGCAGCCAGCCGGGACTAGAGTACAATGAGCAGTTCTTC
j_gene: TRBJ1-6; v_gene: TRBV20-1; d_gene: NA; abundance: NA; CDR3aa: CSASILSYNSPLHF; CDR3nt: TGCAGTGCTAGTATACTGTCCTATAATTCACCCCTCCACTTT
j_gene: TRBJ2-2; v_gene: TRBV5-1; d_gene: TRBD2; abundance: NA; CDR3aa: CASSPTSGGNTGELFF; CDR3nt: TGCGCCAGCAGCCCTACTAGCGGGGGGAACACCGGGGAGCTGTTTTTT
j_gene: TRBJ2-2; v_gene: TRBV27; d_gene: NA; abundance: NA; CDR3aa: CASSLSVTAQNTGELFF; CDR3nt: TGTGCCAGCAGTTTATCGGTGACAGCCCAGAACACCGGGGAGCTGTTTTTT
j_gene: TRBJ2-2; v_gene: TRBV7-2; d_gene: NA; abundance: few; CDR3aa: CASSLVGGRTGELFF; CDR3nt: TGTGCCAGCAGCTTAGTGGGGGGACGCACCGGGGAGCTGTTTTTT
j_gene: TRBJ1-5; v_gene: TRBV2; d_gene: NA; abundance: few; CDR3aa: CASVPPPGLSNQPQHF; CDR3nt: TGTGCCAGCGTCCCCCCCCCAGGGCTCAGCAATCAGCCCCAGCATTTT
j_gene: TRBJ2-3; v_gene: TRBV5-1; d_gene: TRBD1; abundance: NA; CDR3aa: CASSLVVRGYSTDTQYF; CDR3nt: TGCGCCAGCAGCTTGGTCGTCAGGGGGTATAGCACAGATACGCAGTATTTT
j_gene: TRBJ2-7; v_gene: TRBV4-3; d_gene: TRBD1; abundance: few; CDR3aa: CASSRDRAHEQYF; CDR3nt: TGCGCCAGCAGCCGGGACAGGGCCCACGAGCAGTACTTC
j_gene: TRBJ1-1; v_gene: TRBV29-1; d_gene: NA; abundance: NA; CDR3aa: CSVKTALNTEAFF; CDR3nt: TGCAGCGTTAAGACAGCTCTGAACACTGAAGCTTTCTTT
j_gene: TRBJ1-1; v_gene: TRBV28; d_gene: NA; abundance: NA; CDR3aa: CATWERNTEAFF; CDR3nt: TGTGCCACATGGGAGAGGAACACTGAAGCTTTCTTT
j_gene: TRBJ2-5; v_gene: TRBV5-1; d_gene: TRBD2; abundance: NA; CDR3aa: CASSLVPAGGQETQYF; CDR3nt: TGCGCCAGCAGCTTGGTGCCAGCGGGAGGCCAAGAGACCCAGTACTTC
j_gene: TRBJ1-2; v_gene: TRBV5-1; d_gene: NA; abundance: NA; CDR3aa: CASSGQGHGYTF; CDR3nt: TGCGCCAGCAGCGGTCAGGGCCATGGCTACACCTTC
j_gene: TRBJ2-6; v_gene: TRBV7-8; d_gene: TRBD1; abundance: few; CDR3aa: CASSRTGETFSGANVLTF; CDR3nt: TGTGCCAGCAGCAGGACAGGTGAAACTTTCTCTGGGGCCAACGTCCTGACTTTC
j_gene: TRBJ2-1; v_gene: TRBV7-8; d_gene: TRBD2; abundance: once; CDR3aa: CASSSKWTEGLRNEQFF; CDR3nt: TGTGCCAGCAGCTCTAAATGGACCGAGGGACTACGCAATGAGCAGTTCTTC
j_gene: TRBJ1-1; v_gene: TRBV5-3; d_gene: NA; abundance: NA; CDR3aa: CARTFTGMNTEAFF; CDR3nt: TGTGCCAGAACCTTCACAGGTATGAACACTGAAGCTTTCTTT
j_gene: TRBJ2-2; v_gene: TRBV12-3/TRBV12-4; d_gene: NA; abundance: once; CDR3aa: CASSPGTGELFF; CDR3nt: TGTGCCAGCAGTCCAGGGACCGGGGAGCTGTTTTTT
j_gene: TRBJ1-2; v_gene: TRBV5-1; d_gene: TRBD1; abundance: NA; CDR3aa: CASSVGQIYGYTF; CDR3nt: TGCGCCAGCAGCGTGGGACAGATCTATGGCTACACCTTC
j_gene: TRBJ2-5; v_gene: TRBV20-1; d_gene: NA; abundance: NA; CDR3aa: CSASRRVRAQETQYF; CDR3nt: TGCAGTGCTAGTCGGCGGGTTAGAGCCCAAGAGACCCAGTACTTC
j_gene: TRBJ2-7; v_gene: TRBV5-4; d_gene: TRBD2; abundance: NA; CDR3aa: CASSRETSGRAYEQYF; CDR3nt: TGTGCCAGCAGCAGGGAGACTAGCGGGAGAGCCTACGAGCAGTACTTC
j_gene: TRBJ1-5; v_gene: TRBV5-4; d_gene: NA; abundance: NA; CDR3aa: CASSFGLGNQPQHF; CDR3nt: TGTGCCAGCAGCTTCGGACTGGGGAATCAGCCCCAGCATTTT
j_gene: TRBJ1-5; v_gene: TRBV15; d_gene: TRBD1; abundance: NA; CDR3aa: CATSRELIKGTVNQPQHF; CDR3nt: TGTGCCACCAGCAGAGAACTGATTAAAGGGACAGTCAATCAGCCCCAGCATTTT
j_gene: TRBJ2-5; v_gene: TRBV7-7; d_gene: TRBD2; abundance: NA; CDR3aa: CASSSLAGGQETQYF; CDR3nt: TGTGCTAGCAGCTCCCTAGCGGGGGGACAAGAGACCCAGTACTTC
j_gene: TRBJ1-5; v_gene: TRBV19; d_gene: TRBD1; abundance: NA; CDR3aa: CASGAGGGNQPQHF; CDR3nt: TGTGCCAGTGGGGCAGGGGGTGGAAATCAGCCCCAGCATTTT
j_gene: TRBJ2-7; v_gene: TRBV5-4; d_gene: NA; abundance: NA; CDR3aa: CASSLGSSYEQYF; CDR3nt: TGTGCCAGCAGCTTGGGGAGCTCCTACGAGCAGTACTTC
j_gene: TRBJ2-7; v_gene: TRBV4-1; d_gene: NA; abundance: NA; CDR3aa: CASSLEGDTGVYEQYF; CDR3nt: TGCGCCAGCAGCCTGGAGGGGGACACAGGGGTCTACGAGCAGTACTTC
j_gene: TRBJ2-3; v_gene: TRBV12-3/TRBV12-4; d_gene: NA; abundance: NA; CDR3aa: CASRLTDTQYF; CDR3nt: TGTGCCAGCAGGCTAACAGATACGCAGTATTTT
j_gene: TRBJ2-4; v_gene: TRBV18; d_gene: NA; abundance: NA; CDR3aa: CASSPPPRGRDIQYF; CDR3nt: TGTGCCAGCTCACCACCCCCACGGGGAAGAGACATTCAGTACTTC
j_gene: TRBJ2-1; v_gene: TRBV28; d_gene: NA; abundance: NA; CDR3aa: CASSSPGAGERNEQFF; CDR3nt: TGTGCCAGCAGTTCGCCGGGGGCGGGAGAACGAAATGAGCAGTTCTTC